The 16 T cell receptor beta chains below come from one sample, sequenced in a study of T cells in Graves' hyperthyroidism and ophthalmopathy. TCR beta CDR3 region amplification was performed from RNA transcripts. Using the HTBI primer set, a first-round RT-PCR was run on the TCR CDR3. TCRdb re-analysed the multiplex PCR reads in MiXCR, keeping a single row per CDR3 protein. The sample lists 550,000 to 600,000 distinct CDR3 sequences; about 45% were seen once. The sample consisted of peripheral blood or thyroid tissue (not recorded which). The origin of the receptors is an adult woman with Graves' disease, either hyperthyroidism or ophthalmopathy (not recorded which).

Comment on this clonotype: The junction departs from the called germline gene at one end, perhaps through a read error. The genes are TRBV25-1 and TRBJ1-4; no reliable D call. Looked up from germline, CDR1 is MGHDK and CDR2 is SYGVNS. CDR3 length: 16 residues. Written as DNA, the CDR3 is TGTGCCAGCAGTGAATATCATTCAAGGGAAATTGAAGAACTGTTTTTT. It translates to CASSEYHSREIEELFF.

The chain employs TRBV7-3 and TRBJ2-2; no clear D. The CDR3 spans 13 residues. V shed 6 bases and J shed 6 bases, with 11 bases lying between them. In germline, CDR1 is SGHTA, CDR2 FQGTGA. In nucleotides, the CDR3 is TGTGCCAGCAGTTTCTCCGAGGCCGGGGAGCTGTTTTTT. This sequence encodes CASSFSEAGELFF.

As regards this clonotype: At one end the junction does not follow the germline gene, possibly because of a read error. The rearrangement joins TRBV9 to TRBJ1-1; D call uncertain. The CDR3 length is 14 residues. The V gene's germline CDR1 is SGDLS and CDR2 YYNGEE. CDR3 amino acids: CATSSEHMNTEAFF. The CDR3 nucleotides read TGTGCCACCAGCAGCGAACATATGAACACTGAAGCTTTCTTT.

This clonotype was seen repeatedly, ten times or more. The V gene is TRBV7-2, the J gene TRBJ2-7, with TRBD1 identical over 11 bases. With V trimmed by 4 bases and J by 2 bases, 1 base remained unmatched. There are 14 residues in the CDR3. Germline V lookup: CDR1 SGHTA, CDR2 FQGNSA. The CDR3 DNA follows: TGTGCCAGCAGCTGGACAGGGGGCACCTACGAGCAGTACTTC. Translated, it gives CASSWTGGTYEQYF.

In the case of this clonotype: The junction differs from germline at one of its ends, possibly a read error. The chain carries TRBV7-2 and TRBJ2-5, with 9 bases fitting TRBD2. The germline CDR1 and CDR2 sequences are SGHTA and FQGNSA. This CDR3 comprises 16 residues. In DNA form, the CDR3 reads TGTGCCCGCAGCCTCGGCCTAGCGGGACTAGTAGAGACCCAGTACTTC. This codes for CARSLGLAGLVETQYF.

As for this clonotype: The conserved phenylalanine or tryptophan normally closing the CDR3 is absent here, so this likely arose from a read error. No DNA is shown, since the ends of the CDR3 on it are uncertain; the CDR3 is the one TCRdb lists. CDR3: CAISGDRGANY. The V gene is TRBV10-3, the J gene TRBJ1-1; the D segment call TRBD1 is taken from the table without a DNA check. The CDR3 length is 11 residues, termini included. Germline V gives CDR1 ENHRY, CDR2 SYGVKD.

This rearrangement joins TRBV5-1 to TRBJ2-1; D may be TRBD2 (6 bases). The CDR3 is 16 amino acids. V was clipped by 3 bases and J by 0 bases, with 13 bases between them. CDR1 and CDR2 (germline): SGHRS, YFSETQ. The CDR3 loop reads CASSSGGVTSYNEQFF. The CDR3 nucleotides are TGCGCCAGCAGCTCAGGAGGGGTTACCTCCTACAATGAGCAGTTCTTC.

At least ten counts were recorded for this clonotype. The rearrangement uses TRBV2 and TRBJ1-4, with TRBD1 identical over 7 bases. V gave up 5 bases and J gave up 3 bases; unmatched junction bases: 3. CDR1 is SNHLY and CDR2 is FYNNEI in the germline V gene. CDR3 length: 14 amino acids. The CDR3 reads CASSWDRPNEKLFF. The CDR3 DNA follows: TGTGCCAGCAGTTGGGACAGACCTAATGAAAAACTGTTTTTT.

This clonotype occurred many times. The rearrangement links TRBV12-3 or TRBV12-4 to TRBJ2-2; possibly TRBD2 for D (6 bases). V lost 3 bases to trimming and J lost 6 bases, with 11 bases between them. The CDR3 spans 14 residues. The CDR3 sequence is CASSLSGRPGELFF. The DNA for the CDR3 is TGTGCCAGCAGTTTGTCGGGGAGGCCCGGGGAGCTGTTTTTT.

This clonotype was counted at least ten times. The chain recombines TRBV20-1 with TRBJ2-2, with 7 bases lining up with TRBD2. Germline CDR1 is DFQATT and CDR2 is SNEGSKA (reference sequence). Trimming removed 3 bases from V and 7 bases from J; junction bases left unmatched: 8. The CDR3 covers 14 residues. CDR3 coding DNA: TGCAGTGCTAGCGGAAAGCGGGATGTCGGGGAGCTGTTTTTT. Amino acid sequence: CSASGKRDVGELFF.

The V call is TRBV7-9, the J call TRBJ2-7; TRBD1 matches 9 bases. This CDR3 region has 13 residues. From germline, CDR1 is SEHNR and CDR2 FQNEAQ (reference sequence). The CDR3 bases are TGTGCGGACTCCGGGACAGGGTTCTACGAGCAGTACTTC. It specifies CADSGTGFYEQYF. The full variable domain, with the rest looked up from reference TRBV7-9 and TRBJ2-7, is DTGVSQNPRHKITKRGQNVTFRCDPISEHNRLYWYRQTLGQGPEFLTYFQNEAQLEKSRLLSDRFSAERPKGSFSTLEIQRTEQGDSAMYLCADSGTGFYEQYFGPGTRLTVT.

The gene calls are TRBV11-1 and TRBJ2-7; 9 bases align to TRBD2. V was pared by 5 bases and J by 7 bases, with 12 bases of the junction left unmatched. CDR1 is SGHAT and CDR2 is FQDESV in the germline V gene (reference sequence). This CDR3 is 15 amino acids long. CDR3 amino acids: CASSRAGGRGREQYF. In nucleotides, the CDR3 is TGTGCCAGCAGCCGGGCGGGCGGGAGGGGTCGGGAGCAGTACTTC.

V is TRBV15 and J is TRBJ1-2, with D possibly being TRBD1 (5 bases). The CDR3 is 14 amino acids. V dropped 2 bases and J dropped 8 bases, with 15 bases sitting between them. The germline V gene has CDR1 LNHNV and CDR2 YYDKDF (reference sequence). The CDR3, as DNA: TGTGCCACCAGCAGAACCCGGGACCAGATGGGCTACACCTTC. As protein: CATSRTRDQMGYTF.

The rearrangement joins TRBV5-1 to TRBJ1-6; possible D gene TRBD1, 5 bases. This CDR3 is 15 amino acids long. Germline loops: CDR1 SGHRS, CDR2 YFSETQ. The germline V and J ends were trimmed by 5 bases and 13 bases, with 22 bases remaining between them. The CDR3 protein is CASRPGVGRNQPLHF. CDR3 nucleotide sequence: TGCGCCAGCAGACCGGGGGTGGGAAGGAATCAGCCCCTCCACTTT. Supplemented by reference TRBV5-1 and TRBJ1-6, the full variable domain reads KAGVTQTPRYLIKTRGQQVTLSCSPISGHRSVSWYQQTPGQGLQFLFEYFSETQRNKGNFPGRFSGRQFSNSRSEMNVSTLELGDSALYLCASRPGVGRNQPLHFGNGTRLTVT.

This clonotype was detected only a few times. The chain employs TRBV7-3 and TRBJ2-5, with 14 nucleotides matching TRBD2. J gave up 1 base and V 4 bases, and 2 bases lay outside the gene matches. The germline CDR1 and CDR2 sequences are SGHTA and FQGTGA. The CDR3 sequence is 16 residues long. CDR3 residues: CASSSGLAGVQETQYF. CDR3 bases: TGTGCCAGCAGCTCGGGACTAGCGGGAGTCCAAGAGACCCAGTACTTC.

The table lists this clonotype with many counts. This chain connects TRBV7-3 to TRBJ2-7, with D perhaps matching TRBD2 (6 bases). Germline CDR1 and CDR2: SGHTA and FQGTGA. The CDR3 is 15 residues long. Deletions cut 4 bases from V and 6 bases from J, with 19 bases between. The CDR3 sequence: CASSSAGAPRGEQYF. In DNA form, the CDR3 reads TGTGCCAGCAGCTCAGCGGGCGCCCCGAGGGGCGAGCAGTACTTC.